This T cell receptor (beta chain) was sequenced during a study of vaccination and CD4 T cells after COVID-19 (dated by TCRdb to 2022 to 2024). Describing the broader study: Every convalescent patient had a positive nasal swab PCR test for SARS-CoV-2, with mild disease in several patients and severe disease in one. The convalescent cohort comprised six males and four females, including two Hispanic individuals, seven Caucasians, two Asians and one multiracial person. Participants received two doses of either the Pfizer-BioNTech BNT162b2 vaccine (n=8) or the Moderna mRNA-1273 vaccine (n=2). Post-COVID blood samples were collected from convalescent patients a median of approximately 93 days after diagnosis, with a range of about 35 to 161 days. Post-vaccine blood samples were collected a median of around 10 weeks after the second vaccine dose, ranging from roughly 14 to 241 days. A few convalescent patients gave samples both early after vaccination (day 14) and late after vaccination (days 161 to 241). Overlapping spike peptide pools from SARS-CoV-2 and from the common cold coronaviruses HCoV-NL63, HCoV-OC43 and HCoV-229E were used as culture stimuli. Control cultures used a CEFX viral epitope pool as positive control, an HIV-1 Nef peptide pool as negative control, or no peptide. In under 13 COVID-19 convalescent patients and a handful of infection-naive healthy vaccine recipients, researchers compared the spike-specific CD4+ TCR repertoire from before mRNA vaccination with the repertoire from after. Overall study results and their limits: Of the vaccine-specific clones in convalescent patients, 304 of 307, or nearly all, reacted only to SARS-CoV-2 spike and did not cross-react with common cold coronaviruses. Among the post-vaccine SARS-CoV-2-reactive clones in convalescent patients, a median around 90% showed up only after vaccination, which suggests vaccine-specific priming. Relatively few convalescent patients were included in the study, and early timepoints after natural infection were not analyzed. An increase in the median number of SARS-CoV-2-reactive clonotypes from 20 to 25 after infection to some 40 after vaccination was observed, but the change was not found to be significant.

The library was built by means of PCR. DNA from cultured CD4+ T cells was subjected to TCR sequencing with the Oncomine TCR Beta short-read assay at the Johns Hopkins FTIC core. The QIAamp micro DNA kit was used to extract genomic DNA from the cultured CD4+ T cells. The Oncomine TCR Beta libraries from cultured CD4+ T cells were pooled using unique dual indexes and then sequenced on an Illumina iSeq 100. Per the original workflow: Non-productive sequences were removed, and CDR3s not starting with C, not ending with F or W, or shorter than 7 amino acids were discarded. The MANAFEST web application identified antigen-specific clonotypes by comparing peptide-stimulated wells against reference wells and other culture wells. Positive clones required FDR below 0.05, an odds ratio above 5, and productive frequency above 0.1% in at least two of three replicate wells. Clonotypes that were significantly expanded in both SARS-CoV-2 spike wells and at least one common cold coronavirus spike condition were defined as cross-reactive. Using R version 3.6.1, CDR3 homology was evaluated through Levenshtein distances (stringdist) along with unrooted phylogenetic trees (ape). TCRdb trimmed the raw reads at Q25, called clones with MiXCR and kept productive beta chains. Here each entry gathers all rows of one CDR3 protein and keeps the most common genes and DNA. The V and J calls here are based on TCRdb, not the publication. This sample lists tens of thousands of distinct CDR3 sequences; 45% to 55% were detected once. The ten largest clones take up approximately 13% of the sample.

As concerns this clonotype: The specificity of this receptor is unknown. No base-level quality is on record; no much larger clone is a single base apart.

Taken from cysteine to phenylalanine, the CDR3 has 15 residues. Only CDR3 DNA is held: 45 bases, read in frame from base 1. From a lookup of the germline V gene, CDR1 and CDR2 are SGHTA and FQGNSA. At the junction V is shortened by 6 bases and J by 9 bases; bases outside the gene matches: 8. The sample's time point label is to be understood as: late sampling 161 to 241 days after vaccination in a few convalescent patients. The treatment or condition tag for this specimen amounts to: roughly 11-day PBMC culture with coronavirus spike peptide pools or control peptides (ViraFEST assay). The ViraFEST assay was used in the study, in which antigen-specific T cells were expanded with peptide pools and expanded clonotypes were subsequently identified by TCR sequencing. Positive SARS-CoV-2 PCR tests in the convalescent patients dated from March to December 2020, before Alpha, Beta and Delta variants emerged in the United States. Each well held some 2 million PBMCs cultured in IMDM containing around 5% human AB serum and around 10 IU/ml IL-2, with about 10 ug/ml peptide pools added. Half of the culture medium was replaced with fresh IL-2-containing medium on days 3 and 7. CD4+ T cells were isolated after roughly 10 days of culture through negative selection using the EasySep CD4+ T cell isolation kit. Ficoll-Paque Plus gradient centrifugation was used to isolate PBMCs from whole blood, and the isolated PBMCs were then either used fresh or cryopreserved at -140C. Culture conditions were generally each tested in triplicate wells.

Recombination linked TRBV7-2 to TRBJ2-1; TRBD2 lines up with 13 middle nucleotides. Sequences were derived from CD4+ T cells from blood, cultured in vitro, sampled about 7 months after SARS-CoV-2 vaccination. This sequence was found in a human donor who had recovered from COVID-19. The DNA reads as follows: TGTGCCAGCAGAAGGACTAGCGGGGGAGGCAGTGAGCAGTTCTTC. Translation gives CASRRTSGGGSEQFF.